This TCR beta chain originates from a study of shared clonotypes between healthy human individuals. General study findings and limits: Some naive CD4 clonotypes, around 5%, turned up in common across a few donors.

Worth noting for this clone: The antigen is unknown. Other DNA sequences in this specimen translate into the identical CDR3.

CDR3 length: 13 residues. Germline V gene lookup returns CDR1 MNHNS and CDR2 SASEGT. The germline V and J ends were trimmed by 9 bases and 3 bases, with 12 bases remaining between them. The protocol was immunoSEQ multiplex PCR, while the TCRdb copy is restricted to in-frame clones and leaves out a portion. The data show 2 million to 2.5 million clones, approximately 94% seen once. This sequence originates from a man aged 18 to 30 in good health. The V gene is TRBV6-1, the J gene TRBJ1-5; D is unclear. The specimen was naive CD4+ T cells sorted from blood. Subset in this sample: CD45RA+ positively selected. This CDR3 is CASSSQDNQPQHF. CDR3 nucleotide sequence: TGTGCCAGTAGTTCCCAGGACAATCAGCCCCAGCATTTT.